This TCR beta chain was sequenced during a study of T cells in Graves' hyperthyroidism and ophthalmopathy. Study-wide results and limits: Blood held most thyroid clonotypes expanded above 0.001 frequency.

V lost 10 bases and J lost 2; bases outside the gene matches: 8. CDR3 length equals 13 residues. Germline V gene data show CDR1 as ENHRY and CDR2 as SYGVKD. Template material for amplifying TCR beta CDR3 regions consisted of RNA transcripts. Initially, a first-round RT-PCR of the TCR CDR3 employed the HTBI primer set. A single record per CDR3 protein comes from TCRdb applying MiXCR to the multiplex PCR reads. The sample lists roughly 380,000 distinct CDR3 sequences; 15% to 20% were seen once. Lactation, pregnancy, other autoimmune disease or uncontrolled infection led to exclusion of patients. Diagnosis rested on symptoms, serum thyroxine and TRAb, thyroid ultrasound, and orbital computed tomography. PBMCs stemmed from approximately 10 ml fresh peripheral blood. This clonotype has just one count. Its antigen is as yet unknown.

The chain employs TRBV10-3 and TRBJ2-7; 7 bases agree with TRBD1. This sequence was found in a woman between 35 and 50 years old with Graves' ophthalmopathy. The sample taken for sequencing was blood. The CDR3 reads CATLGTAPYEQYF. The DNA of the CDR3 is TGTGCCACCCTCGGGACAGCACCCTACGAGCAGTACTTC.